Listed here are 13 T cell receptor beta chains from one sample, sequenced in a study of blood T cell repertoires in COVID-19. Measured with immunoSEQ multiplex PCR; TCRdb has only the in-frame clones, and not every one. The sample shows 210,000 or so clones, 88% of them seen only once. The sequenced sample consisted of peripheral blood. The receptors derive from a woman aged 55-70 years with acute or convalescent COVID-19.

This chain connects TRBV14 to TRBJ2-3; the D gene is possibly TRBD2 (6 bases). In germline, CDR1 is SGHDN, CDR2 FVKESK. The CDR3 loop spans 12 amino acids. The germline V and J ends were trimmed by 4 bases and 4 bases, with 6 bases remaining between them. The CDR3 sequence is CASSLAADTQYF. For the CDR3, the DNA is TGTGCCAGCAGCCTAGCGGCAGATACGCAGTATTTT.

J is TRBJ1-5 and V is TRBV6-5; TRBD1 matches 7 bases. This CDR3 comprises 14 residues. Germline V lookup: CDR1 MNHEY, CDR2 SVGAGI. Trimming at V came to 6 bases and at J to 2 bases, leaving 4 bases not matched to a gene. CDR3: CASRTGTGNQPQHF. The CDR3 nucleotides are TGTGCCAGCAGGACCGGGACAGGCAATCAGCCCCAGCATTTT.

The CDR3 spells CAQRHLRAGAIKDEKLFF. The CDR3 DNA is TGTGCCCAGCGTCATTTGAGGGCAGGGGCTATTAAGGATGAAAAACTGTTTTTT. This chain links TRBV21-1 with TRBJ1-4; the table's D gene call, TRBD1, was not cross checked with the DNA. TRBV21-1 is a pseudogene. The CDR3 is made up of 18 amino acids.

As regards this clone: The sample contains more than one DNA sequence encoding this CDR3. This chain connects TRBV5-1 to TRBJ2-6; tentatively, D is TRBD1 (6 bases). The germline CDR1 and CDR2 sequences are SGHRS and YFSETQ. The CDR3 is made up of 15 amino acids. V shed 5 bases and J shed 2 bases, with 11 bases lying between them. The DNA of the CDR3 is TGCGCCAGCAGTTCTACAGGGACTGGGGCCAACGTCCTGACTTTC. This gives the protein CASSSTGTGANVLTF.

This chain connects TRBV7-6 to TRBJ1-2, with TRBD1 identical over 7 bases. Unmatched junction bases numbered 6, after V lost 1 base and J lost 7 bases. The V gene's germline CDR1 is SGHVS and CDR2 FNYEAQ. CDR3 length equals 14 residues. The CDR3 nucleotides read TGTGCCAGCAGCTTAGGGACAGGACCATTTGGCTACACCTTC. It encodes CASSLGTGPFGYTF.

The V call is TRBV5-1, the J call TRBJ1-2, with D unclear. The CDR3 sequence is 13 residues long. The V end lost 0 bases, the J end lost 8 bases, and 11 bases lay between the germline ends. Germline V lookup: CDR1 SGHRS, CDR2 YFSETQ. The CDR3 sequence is CASSLESAGGYTF. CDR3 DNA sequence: TGCGCCAGCAGCTTGGAGTCAGCCGGGGGCTACACCTTC.

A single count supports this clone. DNA of the CDR3: TGTGCCAGCTCATCCCGGGACAGGGGATCGGCGGGGCCATACGAGCAGTACTTC. Its protein product is CASSSRDRGSAGPYEQYF. The chain is built from TRBV18 and TRBJ2-7; 10 bases are shared with TRBD1. The CDR3 has 18 residues. CDR1 is KGHSH, CDR2 LQKENI, per germline. Trimming removed 5 bases from V and 4 bases from J; junction bases left unmatched: 17.

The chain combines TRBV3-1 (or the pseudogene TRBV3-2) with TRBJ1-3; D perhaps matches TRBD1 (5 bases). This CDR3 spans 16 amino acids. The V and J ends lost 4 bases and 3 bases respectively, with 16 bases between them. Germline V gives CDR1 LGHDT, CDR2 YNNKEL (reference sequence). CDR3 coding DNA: TGTGCCAGCAGCCCTCCTTATTGGACAAGTGGAAACACCATATATTTT. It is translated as CASSPPYWTSGNTIYF.

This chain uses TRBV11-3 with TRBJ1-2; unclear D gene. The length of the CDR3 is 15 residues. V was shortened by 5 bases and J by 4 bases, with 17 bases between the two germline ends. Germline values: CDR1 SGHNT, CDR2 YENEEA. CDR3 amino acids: CASSADNSLPYGYTF. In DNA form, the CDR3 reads TGTGCCAGCAGCGCCGACAACTCCCTCCCCTATGGCTACACCTTC.

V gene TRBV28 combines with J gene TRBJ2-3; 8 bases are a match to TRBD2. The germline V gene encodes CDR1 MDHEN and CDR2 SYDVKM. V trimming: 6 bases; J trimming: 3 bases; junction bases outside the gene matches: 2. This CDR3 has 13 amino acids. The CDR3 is CASRASGTDTQYF. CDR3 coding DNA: TGTGCCAGCAGGGCTAGCGGGACAGATACGCAGTATTTT.

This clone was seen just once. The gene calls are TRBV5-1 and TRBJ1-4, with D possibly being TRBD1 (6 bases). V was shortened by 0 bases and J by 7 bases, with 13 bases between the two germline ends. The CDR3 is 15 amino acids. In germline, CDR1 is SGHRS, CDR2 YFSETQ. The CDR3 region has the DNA TGCGCCAGCAGCTTGGCGGGGGGCGGAGTTGAAAAACTGTTTTTT. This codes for CASSLAGGGVEKLFF.

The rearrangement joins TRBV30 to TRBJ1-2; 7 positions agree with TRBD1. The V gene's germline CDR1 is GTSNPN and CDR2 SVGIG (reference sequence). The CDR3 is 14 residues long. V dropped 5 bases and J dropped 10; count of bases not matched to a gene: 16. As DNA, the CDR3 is TGTGCCTGGGGAGGGGCAGGGGGGAAGAAGACCTACACCTTC. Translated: CAWGGAGGKKTYTF.

CDR3 sequence: CSVEDSTSGRETQYF. Here the CDR3 DNA reads TGCAGCGTTGAAGATAGTACTAGCGGGAGGGAGACCCAGTACTTC. V gene TRBV29-1 combines with J gene TRBJ2-5; 12 nucleotides match TRBD2. This CDR3 has 15 residues. In germline, CDR1 is SQVTM, CDR2 ANQGSEA. V was clipped by 0 bases and J by 5 bases; unmatched bases: 4.